This entry features one T cell receptor beta chain sequence. Its target is unknown. This entry belongs to a study of identifying expanded T cells in peripheral blood. Points from the study as a whole: Across healthy donors, higher total template counts meant significantly greater approximately 2-week count variance.

The CDR3 is 14 amino acids. The V gene lost 2 bases and the J gene lost 4 bases, with 9 bases spanning the gap. Germline V gene lookup returns CDR1 LGHNT and CDR2 FRNRAP. Sequencing was performed with immunoSEQ multiplex PCR; in TCRdb, only in-frame clones are kept and a portion is missing. The sample has around 100,000 clones, around 88% seen once. The sample taken for sequencing was blood. The V call is TRBV12-5, the J call TRBJ1-3, with D unclear. The sequence derives from a person between 18 and 70 years old in good health. CDR3 in DNA: TGTGCTAGTGGTTTGACGGGTTACGGAAACACCATATATTTT. Translating gives CASGLTGYGNTIYF.